Below are 7 T cell receptor beta chains sequenced from a single sample in a study of blood T cell repertoires in COVID-19. The table came from immunoSEQ multiplex PCR; TCRdb's copy has only in-frame clones and leaves some out. Of about 220,000 clones listed, roughly 80% were seen once; the top ten hold 3%. Sequencing used peripheral blood. All receptors come from a woman in her 30s who had recovered from COVID-19.

This clone was seen a single time. The chain is built from TRBV6-2 or TRBV6-3 and TRBJ1-4; D gene ambiguous. Trimming left V 4 bases short and J 8 bases short, with 14 bases between. This CDR3 is 14 amino acids long. Germline V lookup: CDR1 MNHEY, CDR2 SVGEGT. In nucleotides, the CDR3 is TGTGCCAGCAGTTTCGGGATAAGTGGGGAAAAACTGTTTTTT. Its translation: CASSFGISGEKLFF.

The rearrangement uses TRBV28 and TRBJ1-1, with 10 bases aligning to TRBD1. Trimming at V came to 8 bases and at J to 8 bases, leaving 11 bases not matched to a gene. The CDR3 contains 14 residues. The V gene's germline CDR1 is MDHEN and CDR2 SYDVKM. CDR3 amino acids: CASLQGQGINEAFF. CDR3 nucleotides: TGTGCCAGCCTACAGGGACAGGGGATTAACGAAGCTTTCTTT.

This chain links TRBV5-1 with TRBJ2-2; 8 nucleotides match TRBD1. The CDR3 has 16 amino acids. Trimming at V came to 2 bases and at J to 4 bases, leaving 7 bases not matched to a gene. CDR1 and CDR2 (germline): SGHRS, YFSETQ. CDR3 DNA sequence: TGCGCCAGCAGCTTCCGGGACAGGAGGACCACCGGGGAGCTGTTTTTT. Translating gives CASSFRDRRTTGELFF.

This clone was detected only once. J is TRBJ1-1 and V is TRBV6-6, with 11 bases that match TRBD1. The CDR3 runs to 14 residues. The V segment lost 5 bases and the J segment 4 bases; nucleotides outside the gene matches: 3. Germline CDR1 reads MNHNY; CDR2 reads SVGAGI (reference sequence). The CDR3 sequence: CASSAGQGATEAFF. The DNA for the CDR3 is TGTGCCAGCAGTGCCGGACAGGGGGCCACTGAAGCTTTCTTT.

To note about this clone: Other DNA sequences of this sample code for an identical CDR3. This sequence joins TRBV6-5 and TRBJ2-1; no reliable D call. The CDR3 contains 13 residues. Trimming cost V 4 bases and J 0 bases, with 4 bases left between them. Per the germline V gene, CDR1 is MNHEY and CDR2 is SVGAGI. CDR3 sequence: CASSSSSYNEQFF. The CDR3 bases are TGTGCCAGCAGTTCCAGCTCCTACAATGAGCAGTTCTTC.

This clone turned up a few times. The J gene is TRBJ2-7, the V gene TRBV7-9, with a possible D match to TRBD1 (6 bases). The germline CDR1 and CDR2 sequences are SEHNR and FQNEAQ (reference sequence). Trimming took 3 bases from V and 3 from J, leaving 9 bases between them. This CDR3 comprises 13 residues. In nucleotides, the CDR3 is TGTGCCAGCAGCTTCCGGGACATCTACGAGCAGTACTTC. Translation gives CASSFRDIYEQYF.

CDR3 nucleotides: TGCGCCAGCAGCTTGAATCAGGGGCTTACTGAAGCTTTCTTT. Translated: CASSLNQGLTEAFF. V usage is TRBV5-1 and J usage is TRBJ1-1, with TRBD1 as a possible D gene (6 bases). The CDR3 sequence is 14 residues long. V was trimmed by 1 base and J by 5 bases, leaving 12 bases between them. Germline CDR1 and CDR2: SGHRS and YFSETQ.